This T cell receptor (beta chain) emerged from a study of blood T cells in healthy people across ages. General study findings and limits: Long-lived donors had more naive CD4+ cells and higher diversity than aged donors. TCR beta diversity correlated strongly with naive T cell percentage.

The authors ran a second PCR of roughly 7 to 11 cycles using a sample-barcoded 5' primer and a J-beta primer mix. TCRdb passed the 5' RACE reads through MiXCR, listing each CDR3 protein once. This sample has 2 million or so distinct CDR3 sequences, with roughly 50% found just once. Concerning this clonotype itself: What it recognizes is unknown.

The TCR originated in a woman between 35 and 50 years old in good health. Source material: blood.

CDR3 region: CASSQGLGLETQYF. CDR3 bases: TGTGCCAGCAGCCAAGGACTAGGACTGGAGACCCAGTACTTC. The rearrangement links TRBV4-2 to TRBJ2-5; D is perhaps TRBD2 (6 bases). Germline assignment: CDR1 LGHNA and CDR2 YNFKEQ. The CDR3 sequence is 14 residues long. Between the trimmed V and J ends, which lost 1 base and 5 bases, there was a span of 11 bases.